Listed here are 30 T cell receptor beta chains from one sample, sequenced in a study of OX40 agonist ivuxolimab in advanced cancers. TCRdb's copy holds only in-frame clones and misses some; the assay was immunoSEQ multiplex PCR. The repertoire holds 20,000 to 25,000 clones, with 70% to 90% as singletons. This specimen consisted of CD4+ or CD8+ T cells sorted from blood, obtained in a trial of the OX40 agonist ivuxolimab. The receptor source for this set is an adult with an advanced solid tumor such as melanoma, head and neck, liver or kidney cancer.

This sequence joins TRBV29-1 and TRBJ2-7; D gene ambiguous. Trimming left V 3 bases short and J 7 bases short, with 19 bases between. The length of the CDR3 is 14 residues. CDR1 and CDR2 (germline): SQVTM, ANQGSEA. In nucleotides, the CDR3 is TGCAGCGTTGAGGGCAGTATGGATCTAAGGGAGCAGTACTTC. This gives the protein CSVEGSMDLREQYF.

The chain uses TRBV5-4 and TRBJ2-7; D is possibly TRBD2 (6 bases). Germline CDR1 and CDR2: SGHNT and YYREEE (reference sequence). V was pared by 0 bases and J by 1 base, with 11 bases between. CDR3 size: 15 residues. The chain's CDR3 is CASSLGRSGSYEQYF. The DNA of the CDR3 is TGTGCCAGCAGCTTGGGGAGAAGCGGGTCCTACGAGCAGTACTTC.

Regarding this clone: Only one base separates this from a far larger clonotype, so it likely reflects a read error. The chain has TRBV4-2 and TRBJ2-3; D may be TRBD2 (6 bases). Germline CDR1 reads LGHNA; CDR2 reads YNFKEQ. V was shortened by 2 bases and J by 4 bases, with 7 bases between the two germline ends. This CDR3 comprises 13 residues. The CDR3, as DNA: TGTGCCAGCAGCCAAAGGGAGGCAGATACGCAGTATTTT. This codes for CASSQREADTQYF.

The V gene is TRBV5-6, the J gene TRBJ2-1; D remains ambiguous. Trimming stripped 2 bases from V and 10 bases from J, with 10 bases between. CDR3 size: 12 residues. Germline CDR1 reads SGHDT; CDR2 reads YYEEEE. Here the CDR3 DNA reads TGTGCCAGCAGCTTCGGATCAGGAGAGCAGTTCTTC. This encodes CASSFGSGEQFF.

This clone qualifies as medium-sized. The chain couples TRBV19 to TRBJ2-7; D is unclear. Germline assignment: CDR1 LNHDA and CDR2 SQIVND (reference sequence). This CDR3 region has 16 residues. V dropped 0 bases and J dropped 3 bases, with 15 bases sitting between them. CDR3 in amino acids: CASSIEGFRPYYEQYF. The DNA of the CDR3 is TGTGCCAGTAGTATAGAAGGTTTCAGGCCGTACTACGAGCAGTACTTC.

The chain recombines TRBV7-3 with TRBJ2-2; possible D gene TRBD1, 6 bases. CDR3 length: 17 amino acids. Trimming took 7 bases from V and 0 from J, leaving 18 bases between them. The germline V gene encodes CDR1 SGHTA and CDR2 FQGTGA. The CDR3 DNA reads as TGTGCCAGCACCGAAGGACAGCATACCGCGAACACCGGGGAGCTGTTTTTT. Protein: CASTEGQHTANTGELFF.

By sample fraction, this clone is medium-sized. This chain connects TRBV27 to TRBJ1-2, with 8 positions matching TRBD1. The CDR3 contains 15 residues. The germline V gene encodes CDR1 MNHEY and CDR2 SMNVEV (reference sequence). Losses at the gene ends were 4 bases for V and 3 bases for J; bases not matched to a gene: 7. This chain's CDR3 is CASSSLQGDHYGYTF. For the CDR3, the DNA is TGTGCCAGCAGTTCTTTACAGGGGGACCACTATGGCTACACCTTC.

The chain uses TRBV5-1 and TRBJ2-3, with D hard to call. Per germline, CDR1 SGHRS and CDR2 YFSETQ. The V end was cut by 6 bases, the J end by 0 bases, with 8 bases between. The CDR3 has 13 residues. CDR3 amino acids: CASTLTSTDTQYF. The CDR3 DNA is TGCGCCAGCACCTTAACTAGCACAGATACGCAGTATTTT.

This chain connects TRBV19 to TRBJ2-7; possible D gene TRBD1, 5 bases. CDR1 is LNHDA, CDR2 SQIVND, per germline (reference sequence). The CDR3 covers 15 residues. Trimming stripped 8 bases from V and 2 bases from J, with 19 bases between. Here the CDR3 reads CASQPGAMGPYEQYF. The CDR3 DNA is TGTGCCAGTCAACCTGGCGCCATGGGGCCCTACGAGCAGTACTTC.

The chain joins TRBV27 to TRBJ1-6; unclear D gene. Germline CDR1 reads MNHEY; CDR2 reads SMNVEV (reference sequence). V lost 7 bases and J 0 bases, leaving 13 bases between the germline ends. The CDR3 has 16 amino acids. The CDR3 DNA reads TGTGCCAGCAAAGCAGGCGTAGCCTCCTATAATTCACCCCTCCACTTT. Translated: CASKAGVASYNSPLHF.

V usage is TRBV4-2 and J usage is TRBJ1-5, with a weak D call TRBD1 (5 bases). Germline V gene sequence: CDR1 LGHNA, CDR2 YNFKEQ. Trimming shortened V by 3 bases and J by 7 bases, and 13 bases separated the two germline ends. This CDR3 is 14 amino acids long. The CDR3: CASSHGQGEQPQHF. The CDR3 DNA reads as TGTGCCAGCAGCCACGGGCAGGGTGAGCAGCCCCAGCATTTT.

The chain links TRBV7-9 to TRBJ1-5; no definite D call. The V gene's germline CDR1 is SEHNR and CDR2 FQNEAQ (reference sequence). There are 18 residues in the CDR3. V lost 2 bases and J lost 4, with 21 bases in between. In DNA form, the CDR3 reads TGTGCCAGCAGCTTAATCGGGTCTGGGCAGGTAACAAATCAGCCCCAGCATTTT. This codes for CASSLIGSGQVTNQPQHF.

The chain employs TRBV2 and TRBJ2-7; 8 bases agree with TRBD1. Germline V lookup: CDR1 SNHLY, CDR2 FYNNEI. CDR3 size: 16 residues. V dropped 7 bases and J dropped 3; count of bases not matched to a gene: 14. CDR3 DNA sequence: TGTGCCAGCAACTGGAACCCTGGACAGGGAGTCTACGAGCAGTACTTC. Translation: CASNWNPGQGVYEQYF. Supplemented by reference TRBV2 and TRBJ2-7, the full variable domain reads EPEVTQTPSHQVTQMGQEVILRCVPISNHLYFYWYRQILGQKVEFLVSFYNNEISEKSEIFDDQFSVERPDGSNFTLKIRSTKLEDSAMYFCASNWNPGQGVYEQYFGPGTRLTVT.

In this sample, this clone turned up once. The chain recombines TRBV7-8 with TRBJ1-5; tentative D call: TRBD1 (5 bases). Trimming took 5 bases from V and 5 from J, leaving 19 bases between them. The CDR3 has 16 residues. Germline V CDR1 and CDR2: SGHVS, FQNEAQ. This CDR3 reads CASSPGTLKVDQPQHF. The CDR3 nucleotides are TGTGCCAGCAGCCCCGGGACCCTCAAGGTGGATCAGCCCCAGCATTTT. The whole variable domain, remainder taken from reference TRBV7-8 and TRBJ1-5, is GAGVSQSPRYKVAKRGQDVALRCDPISGHVSLFWYQQALGQGPEFLTYFQNEAQLDKSGLPSDRFFAERPEGSVSTLKIQRTQQEDSAVYLCASSPGTLKVDQPQHFGDGTRLSIL.

The DNA for the CDR3 is TGTGCCAGCAGTTACGAGGGGACTCCCTACGAGCAGTACTTC. It encodes CASSYEGTPYEQYF. The chain employs TRBV6-5 and TRBJ2-7, with a tentative D call TRBD2 (6 bases). The V gene lost 2 bases and the J gene lost 2 bases, with 10 bases spanning the gap. The CDR3 is made up of 14 amino acids. CDR1 is MNHEY and CDR2 is SVGAGI in the germline V gene.

The rearrangement uses TRBV6-5 and TRBJ1-6; D call uncertain. V was pared by 6 bases and J by 13 bases, with 16 bases between. The CDR3 is 13 amino acids. CDR1 is MNHEY and CDR2 is SVGAGI in the germline V gene. The CDR3 bases are TGTGCCAGCAGAGAACTATTAAAATCGCCCCTCCACTTT. It yields the protein CASRELLKSPLHF.

The chain combines TRBV9 with TRBJ2-5; D is possibly TRBD2 (6 bases). Germline CDR1 is SGDLS and CDR2 is YYNGEE. The CDR3 runs to 17 residues. The V gene lost 4 bases and the J gene lost 2 bases, with 21 bases spanning the gap. This chain's CDR3 is CASSLSRWASAQETQYF. The CDR3 DNA reads as TGTGCCAGCAGCCTATCGAGGTGGGCTAGCGCTCAAGAGACCCAGTACTTC.

V is TRBV27 and J is TRBJ2-7, with D tentatively TRBD2 (6 bases). CDR1 is MNHEY and CDR2 is SMNVEV in the germline V gene (reference sequence). V shed 5 bases and J shed 6 bases, with 20 bases lying between them. There are 15 residues in the CDR3. The CDR3 DNA follows: TGTGCCAGCAGTCCAAATCCCGGGGGTCTAGGCGAGCAGTACTTC. It specifies CASSPNPGGLGEQYF.

The rearrangement uses TRBV27 and TRBJ2-7, with TRBD1 matching 9 bases. V was pared by 5 bases and J by 4 bases, with 9 bases of the junction left unmatched. The germline V gene encodes CDR1 MNHEY and CDR2 SMNVEV (reference sequence). This CDR3 region has 15 residues. In DNA, the CDR3 is TGTGCCAGCAGTACGGTGGGACAGGGTTTTTACGAGCAGTACTTC. Amino acids: CASSTVGQGFYEQYF.

The rearrangement uses TRBV2 and TRBJ2-3, with TRBD2 as a possible D gene (5 bases). There are 14 residues in the CDR3. Germline V gene lookup returns CDR1 SNHLY and CDR2 FYNNEI. V lost 11 bases and J lost 4, with 19 bases in between. CDR3 sequence reads: CALPSGMDPDTQYF. DNA for the CDR3: TGTGCCCTCCCATCCGGGATGGATCCAGATACGCAGTATTTT.

CDR3 loop: CASSFGGGTNTGELFF. The CDR3 bases are TGTGCCAGCAGCTTTGGCGGGGGGACGAACACCGGGGAGCTGTTTTTT. The chain recombines TRBV13 with TRBJ2-2; the match to TRBD2 covers 8 bases. This CDR3 is 16 amino acids long. The germline CDR1 and CDR2 sequences are PRHDT and FYEKMQ (reference sequence). J lost 0 bases, V lost 3 bases, and 3 bases had no gene match.

The chain has TRBV27 and TRBJ2-1; TRBD2 matches at 8 bases. The trim removed 3 bases at V and 9 bases at J, leaving 10 bases unmatched. The CDR3 spans 15 residues. CDR1 and CDR2 (germline): MNHEY, SMNVEV (reference sequence). In DNA, the CDR3 is TGTGCCAGCAGTTTTAGCGGGACCCTCCAGGTTGAGCAGTTCTTC. The encoded protein is CASSFSGTLQVEQFF.

The chain joins TRBV27 to TRBJ2-2; TRBD1 agrees at 7 bases. V shed 5 bases, J shed 1 base, and the junction held 1 base outside the gene matches. Germline CDR1 is MNHEY and CDR2 is SMNVEV (reference sequence). This CDR3 region has 14 residues. Written as DNA, the CDR3 is TGTGCCAGCAGTCGACAGGGGAACACCGGGGAGCTGTTTTTT. This gives the protein CASSRQGNTGELFF.

V usage is TRBV20-1 and J usage is TRBJ1-1; no clear D gene. The CDR3 contains 8 residues. The germline V gene has CDR1 DFQATT and CDR2 SNEGSKA (reference sequence). CDR3 coding DNA: TGCACCCTTGGTCGGGCTTTCTTT. Its protein is CTLGRAFF.

The chain recombines TRBV13 with TRBJ2-7; the D gene is possibly TRBD2 (5 bases). V was clipped by 7 bases and J by 2 bases, with 18 bases between them. This CDR3 comprises 15 residues. The germline gives CDR1 PRHDT, CDR2 FYEKMQ (reference sequence). CDR3 in amino acids: CASKVRESPPYEQYF. CDR3 in DNA: TGTGCCAGCAAGGTGAGGGAATCCCCTCCCTACGAGCAGTACTTC.

This clone was detected only once. The chain couples TRBV5-1 to TRBJ2-1; 9 bases match TRBD1. The CDR3 extends over 15 amino acids. The V and J ends lost 5 bases and 5 bases, in that order; junction bases with no gene match: 8. Germline CDR1 reads SGHRS; CDR2 reads YFSETQ. The CDR3 DNA reads as TGCGCCAGCAGTTTCCGGGACAGGGTTGACAATGAGCAGTTCTTC. Protein: CASSFRDRVDNEQFF.

The chain recombines TRBV12-5 with TRBJ2-5; 9 bases align to TRBD1. Trimming removed 6 bases from V and 1 base from J; junction bases left unmatched: 12. Germline-derived CDR1 and CDR2 are LGHNT and FRNRAP. The CDR3 is 17 amino acids. In DNA, the CDR3 is TGTGCTAGTGGCCCGGACAGGGGACATCCTGCCCAAGAGACCCAGTACTTC. Its protein is CASGPDRGHPAQETQYF.

V gene TRBV5-5 combines with J gene TRBJ2-7; D is undetermined. CDR1 and CDR2 (germline): SGHKS, YYEKEE (reference sequence). The CDR3 runs 12 residues. Between the trimmed V and J ends, which lost 2 bases and 2 bases, there was a span of 5 bases. The CDR3 DNA reads TGTGCCAGCAGCTTTTCGGCCTACGAGCAGTACTTC. This encodes CASSFSAYEQYF.

This chain connects TRBV11-2 to TRBJ2-7; TRBD1 or TRBD2 may be the D gene (5 bases each). Trimming removed 4 bases at V and 7 bases at J, with 17 bases between. CDR3 size: 14 residues. Germline V CDR1 and CDR2: SGHAT, FQNNGV. The CDR3 loop is CASSSWTTTGEQYF. The DNA of the CDR3 is TGTGCCAGCAGCTCTTGGACAACCACGGGAGAGCAGTACTTC.

This clone has only a few counts. The DNA of the CDR3 is TGTGCCAGCAGTCCTATTTTGACAGGGGTCGAGCAGTTCTTC. Its translation: CASSPILTGVEQFF. The chain is built from TRBV28 and TRBJ2-1, with TRBD1 matching 8 bases. CDR3 length equals 14 residues. Trimming removed 5 bases from V and 10 bases from J; junction bases left unmatched: 10. Germline CDR1 MDHEN, CDR2 SYDVKM.